Below are 5 T cell receptor beta chains sequenced from a single sample in a study of patients and donors after allogeneic stem cell transplantation. TCRdb called the RT-PCR reads again in MiXCR, with one record for every CDR3 protein. The data hold 800,000 to 1,000,000 distinct CDR3 sequences, with about a sixth observed a single time. The sample was blood, either unsorted or a sorted T cell fraction (not recorded which). The receptors originated from a human donor who was either an allogeneic HSCT recipient or a stem cell or donor lymphocyte infusion donor (not recorded which). It is not recorded whose cells these are; they may come from a transplant donor.

The chain is built from TRBV3-1 and TRBJ2-2; D gene uncertain. The CDR3 loop spans 14 amino acids. Germline loops: CDR1 LGHDT, CDR2 YNNKEL (reference sequence). Trimming pared 3 bases from V and 3 bases from J, leaving 8 bases between. The CDR3 bases are TGTGCCAGCAGCCATTGGGTGGACACCGGGGAGCTGTTTTTT. This gives the protein CASSHWVDTGELFF.

This clonotype has a count of ten or more. The chain recombines TRBV7-9 with TRBJ2-7; 7 bases are shared with TRBD2. The CDR3 is 13 amino acids. After removal of 5 bases from V and 2 bases from J, the junction contained 3 bases not matched to a gene. Germline assignment: CDR1 SEHNR and CDR2 FQNEAQ (reference sequence). This CDR3 reads CASSPSGTYEQYF. CDR3 nucleotide sequence: TGTGCCAGCAGCCCCAGCGGGACCTACGAGCAGTACTTC.

This clonotype came up many times. The chain links TRBV11-1 to TRBJ2-7; D is possibly TRBD1 (5 bases). Per the germline V gene, CDR1 is SGHAT and CDR2 is FQDESV (reference sequence). The CDR3 has 15 amino acids. V shed 1 base and J shed 0 bases, with 10 bases lying between them. The CDR3 bases are TGTGCCAGCAGCTTAGGGGGCATACTCTCCTACGAGCAGTACTTC. The encoded protein is CASSLGGILSYEQYF.

The chain combines TRBV25-1 with TRBJ2-2; the D gene is possibly TRBD1 (5 bases). The length of the CDR3 is 15 residues. V dropped 5 bases and J dropped 5 bases, with 15 bases sitting between them. Germline loops: CDR1 MGHDK, CDR2 SYGVNS. The CDR3: CASSKGPARTGELFF. The CDR3 bases are TGTGCCAGCAGTAAGGGGCCCGCGAGGACCGGGGAGCTGTTTTTT. The full variable domain, in which reference TRBV25-1 and TRBJ2-2 provide the parts outside the CDR3, is EADIYQTPRYLVIGTGKKITLECSQTMGHDKMYWYQQDPGMELHLIHYSYGVNSTEKGDLSSESTVSRIRTEHFPLTLESARPSHTSQYLCASSKGPARTGELFFGEGSRLTVL.

The chain joins TRBV5-1 to TRBJ2-5, with 10 bases matching TRBD2. Germline values: CDR1 SGHRS, CDR2 YFSETQ. After removal of 1 base from V and 0 bases from J, the junction contained 3 bases not matched to a gene. CDR3 length: 16 residues. The CDR3 is CASSLITSGDQETQYF. Written as DNA, the CDR3 is TGCGCCAGCAGCTTGATAACTAGCGGGGACCAAGAGACCCAGTACTTC. Complete variable domain (other parts from reference TRBV5-1 and TRBJ2-5): KAGVTQTPRYLIKTRGQQVTLSCSPISGHRSVSWYQQTPGQGLQFLFEYFSETQRNKGNFPGRFSGRQFSNSRSEMNVSTLELGDSALYLCASSLITSGDQETQYFGPGTRLLVL.